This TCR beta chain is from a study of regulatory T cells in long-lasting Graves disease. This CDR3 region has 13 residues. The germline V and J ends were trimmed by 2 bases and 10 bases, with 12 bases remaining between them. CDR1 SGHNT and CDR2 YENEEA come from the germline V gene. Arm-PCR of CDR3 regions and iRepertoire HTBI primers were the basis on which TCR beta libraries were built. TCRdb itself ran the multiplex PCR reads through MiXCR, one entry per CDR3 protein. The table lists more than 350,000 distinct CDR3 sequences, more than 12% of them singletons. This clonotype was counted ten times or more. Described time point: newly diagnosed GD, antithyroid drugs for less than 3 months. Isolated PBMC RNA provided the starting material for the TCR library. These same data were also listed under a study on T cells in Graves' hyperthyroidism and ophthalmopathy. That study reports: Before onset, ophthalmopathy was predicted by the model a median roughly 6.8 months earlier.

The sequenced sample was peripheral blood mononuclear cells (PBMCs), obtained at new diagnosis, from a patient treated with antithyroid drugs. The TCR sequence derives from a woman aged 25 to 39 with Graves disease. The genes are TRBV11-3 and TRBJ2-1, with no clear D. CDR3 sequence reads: CASSLSSPGEQFF. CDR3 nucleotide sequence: TGTGCCAGCAGCTTATCCTCCCCCGGGGAGCAGTTCTTC.